Listed below are T cell receptor beta chains from one sample, sequenced in a study of a mutant IDH1 vaccine in newly diagnosed glioma. Repertoires were generated with immunoSEQ multiplex PCR, while TCRdb's copy carries only in-frame clones and drops some. This table has under 40,000 clones, around four fifths appearing once. The antigens of these receptors remain unknown. The sequencing here drew on PBMCs, taken from a glioma patient whose treatment included an IDH1 peptide vaccine. Receptors were obtained from a man aged 25-45 years with glioma. Both conserved end residues are part of each CDR3. Each record gives: J gene, clone size, D gene, V gene, CDR3 DNA, CDR3 protein. A D gene is named only where the DNA matches it firmly. Size is stated for part of the rows, as once, few or many counts, or as a class when the clone is expanded.

J: TRBJ1-5; size: few; D: TRBD1; V: TRBV4-1; DNA: TGCGCCAGCAGCCAAGGGGACAGTATGATCTATAGCAATCAGCCCCAGCATTTT; CDR3: CASSQGDSMIYSNQPQHF
J: TRBJ1-3; size: few; D: TRBD1; V: TRBV19; DNA: TGTGCCAGCGAGCCGGGACAGGGGGGAAACACCATATATTTT; CDR3: CASEPGQGGNTIYF
J: TRBJ1-2; size: -; D: TRBD1; V: TRBV10-1; DNA: TGCGCCAGCAGTGAGCGCGAGGGACAGCCCGTACACAACTATGGCTACACCTTC; CDR3: CASSEREGQPVHNYGYTF
J: TRBJ1-1; size: -; D: -; V: TRBV7-9; DNA: TGTGCCAGCAGCTTATCGGGCACTGAAGCTTTCTTT; CDR3: CASSLSGTEAFF
J: TRBJ2-4; size: -; D: -; V: TRBV5-1; DNA: TGCGCCAGCAGCTTGGGGGATGGGGGAAACATTCAGTACTTC; CDR3: CASSLGDGGNIQYF
J: TRBJ1-2; size: -; D: -; V: TRBV7-2; DNA: TGTGCCAGCAAGGAAGGGGCCTCCTATGGCTACACCTTC; CDR3: CASKEGASYGYTF
J: TRBJ2-2; size: -; D: -; V: TRBV9; DNA: TGTGCCAGCAGCGAGACACAGGGATATACCGGGGAGCTGTTTTTT; CDR3: CASSETQGYTGELFF
J: TRBJ2-7; size: -; D: TRBD2; V: TRBV5-4; DNA: TGTGCCAGCAGCGCACTTCTAGCGGGAGTTTACGAGCAGTACTTC; CDR3: CASSALLAGVYEQYF
J: TRBJ2-7; size: -; D: TRBD1; V: TRBV5-1; DNA: TGCGCCAGCAGTCAGATAGCCGGGACAGGGGGCAGGTACGAGCAGTACTTC; CDR3: CASSQIAGTGGRYEQYF
J: TRBJ1-5; size: -; D: -; V: TRBV27; DNA: TGTGCCAGCAGTAAAGCCTCATTGGGACCCGGGCAGCCCCAGCATTTT; CDR3: CASSKASLGPGQPQHF
J: TRBJ2-3; size: -; D: TRBD2; V: TRBV9; DNA: TGTGCCAGCAGCGTAGCTGGCGGGAGGGGCACAGATACGCAGTATTTT; CDR3: CASSVAGGRGTDTQYF
J: TRBJ1-6; size: few; D: TRBD1; V: TRBV7-8; DNA: TGTGCCAGCAGCACGGACAGGGCCTTTTCACCCCTCCACTTT; CDR3: CASSTDRAFSPLHF
J: TRBJ1-5; size: -; D: -; V: TRBV15; DNA: TGTGCCACCAGCAGAGTTGGCCTTAATCAGCCCCAGCATTTT; CDR3: CATSRVGLNQPQHF
J: TRBJ1-2; size: -; D: -; V: TRBV27; DNA: TGTGCCAGCAGGTGGGGTGCCGGGGGCTACACCTTC; CDR3: CASRWGAGGYTF
J: TRBJ1-1; size: -; D: -; V: TRBV5-6; DNA: TGTGCCAGCAGCGGACGATGGCTAGGGGGTATCACTGAAGCTTTCTTT; CDR3: CASSGRWLGGITEAFF
J: TRBJ1-5; size: -; D: -; V: TRBV6-6; DNA: TGTGCCAGCAGAGAGACAGGAATCAATCAGCCCCAGCATTTT; CDR3: CASRETGINQPQHF
J: TRBJ2-2; size: -; D: -; V: TRBV10-3; DNA: TGTGCCATCAGTGGGTCTGCGAACACCGGGGAGCTGTTTTTT; CDR3: CAISGSANTGELFF
J: TRBJ1-2; size: -; D: -; V: TRBV5-6; DNA: TGTGCCAGCCTCCAGGCGGGGAGCTATGGCTACACCTTC; CDR3: CASLQAGSYGYTF
J: TRBJ1-1; size: -; D: -; V: TRBV5-1; DNA: TGCGCCAGCAGCTTTCGTACAGACATGAACACTGAAGCTTTCTTT; CDR3: CASSFRTDMNTEAFF
J: TRBJ2-7; size: -; D: TRBD1; V: TRBV9; DNA: TGTGCCAGCAGCTTAACAGGGGATTCTCCCTACGAGCAGTACTTC; CDR3: CASSLTGDSPYEQYF
J: TRBJ2-7; size: -; D: TRBD1; V: TRBV7-8; DNA: TGTGCCAGCAGCCCGGGGGCAGGGGGCGACGAGCAGTACTTC; CDR3: CASSPGAGGDEQYF
J: TRBJ1-2; size: -; D: -; V: TRBV10-3; DNA: TGTGCCATCAGTGTCAACTATGGCTACACCTTC; CDR3: CAISVNYGYTF
J: TRBJ2-7; size: -; D: -; V: TRBV11-1; DNA: TGTGCCAGCAGTTCTTCTACTTTCGCTGGGCAGTACTTC; CDR3: CASSSSTFAGQYF
J: TRBJ2-7; size: -; D: -; V: TRBV5-1; DNA: TGCGCCAGCAGCCGATCAATGACAGGAAACGGTGCCTACGAGCAGTACTTC; CDR3: CASSRSMTGNGAYEQYF
J: TRBJ2-5; size: few; D: -; V: TRBV19; DNA: TGTGCCAGTAGTATACGCGGAATTAGAGGAGAGACCCAGTACTTC; CDR3: CASSIRGIRGETQYF
J: TRBJ2-7; size: -; D: -; V: TRBV6-5; DNA: TGTGCCAGCAGTTACAGAGGGTCCTACGAGCAGTACTTC; CDR3: CASSYRGSYEQYF
J: TRBJ1-6; size: -; D: TRBD1; V: TRBV6-5; DNA: TGTGCCAGCAGTGAGGAGGGGGCGTTTTCACCCCTCCACTTT; CDR3: CASSEEGAFSPLHF
J: TRBJ2-1; size: -; D: TRBD2; V: TRBV10-3; DNA: TGTGCCATCAGAGAGGGACTAGCAAAGGCGAAGAATGAGCAGTTCTTC; CDR3: CAIREGLAKAKNEQFF
J: TRBJ2-2; size: -; D: TRBD2; V: TRBV5-4; DNA: TGTGCCAGTAGGCGGGAGCTCGGGGAGCTGTTTTTT; CDR3: CASRRELGELFF
J: TRBJ1-2; size: -; D: -; V: TRBV5-4; DNA: TGTGCCAGCAGCTTTTGGGGTGGGGGCTACACCTTC; CDR3: CASSFWGGGYTF
J: TRBJ2-5; size: -; D: -; V: TRBV6-1; DNA: TGTGCCAGCAGTGAAATGACAGGCTCAGCGACCCAGTACTTC; CDR3: CASSEMTGSATQYF
J: TRBJ1-2; size: -; D: -; V: TRBV19; DNA: TGTGCCAGTGGAAAGGGTATCTATGGCTACACCTTC; CDR3: CASGKGIYGYTF
J: TRBJ2-7; size: -; D: -; V: TRBV9; DNA: TGTGCCAGCAGCGTAGAGGGGGACACAACCTACGAGCAGTACTTC; CDR3: CASSVEGDTTYEQYF
J: TRBJ1-4; size: few; D: TRBD1; V: TRBV5-8; DNA: TGTGCCAGCACCATGGACAGGGCGTCCGAAAAACTGTTTTTT; CDR3: CASTMDRASEKLFF
J: TRBJ1-5; size: -; D: -; V: TRBV19; DNA: TGTGCCAGTAGTCAGAGGACCCCATTAGATCAGCCCCAGCATTTT; CDR3: CASSQRTPLDQPQHF
J: TRBJ1-2; size: -; D: TRBD1; V: TRBV30; DNA: TGTGCCTGGAGTGTACCGGGTAGGACAGGGATGTATGGCTACACCTTC; CDR3: CAWSVPGRTGMYGYTF
J: TRBJ1-3; size: -; D: -; V: TRBV15; DNA: TGTGCCACCAGCAGAGAGGGCGGGGGAGACTCTGGAAACACCATATATTTT; CDR3: CATSREGGGDSGNTIYF
J: TRBJ2-5; size: -; D: -; V: TRBV7-8; DNA: TGTGCCAGCAGCTTAGTTCGGTACAGGGCCTCTGGGACCCAGTACTTC; CDR3: CASSLVRYRASGTQYF
J: TRBJ1-2; size: -; D: -; V: TRBV29-1; DNA: TGCAGCGTCGCAGTAGGTATGGGCTATGGCTACACCTTC; CDR3: CSVAVGMGYGYTF
J: TRBJ1-1; size: -; D: -; V: TRBV28; DNA: TGTGCCAGCAAAACTGGGGGGCAAGCTTTCTTT; CDR3: CASKTGGQAFF
J: TRBJ2-1; size: -; D: -; V: TRBV6-9; DNA: TGTGCCAGCAGTCCGGTGGAGGGGGCCTACAATGAGCAGTTCTTC; CDR3: CASSPVEGAYNEQFF
J: TRBJ2-7; size: -; D: -; V: TRBV19; DNA: TGTGCCAGTAGTATAGACAGGGAGGCCTACGAGCAGTACTTC; CDR3: CASSIDREAYEQYF
J: TRBJ2-5; size: once; D: TRBD1; V: TRBV25-1; DNA: TGTGCCAGCAGTGCCAGGACAGGGGGCTTAGAGACCCAGTACTTC; CDR3: CASSARTGGLETQYF
J: TRBJ1-4; size: -; D: -; V: TRBV10-2; DNA: TGCGCCACTAGGGAGGATGAAAAACTGTTTTTT; CDR3: CATREDEKLFF
J: TRBJ1-2; size: -; D: -; V: TRBV27; DNA: TGTGCCAGCAGCCGATTTTGGTCGGGTGAGGATGGCTACACCTTC; CDR3: CASSRFWSGEDGYTF
J: TRBJ1-1; size: -; D: -; V: TRBV5-1; DNA: TGCGCCAGCAGCTTGATTGGGGGGCTATTGAGCACTGAAGCTTTCTTT; CDR3: CASSLIGGLLSTEAFF
J: TRBJ1-1; size: few; D: -; V: TRBV7-9; DNA: TGTGCCAGCAGCTTAGCGGACAGACCCAACACTGAAGCTTTCTTT; CDR3: CASSLADRPNTEAFF
J: TRBJ2-7; size: -; D: -; V: TRBV20-1; DNA: TGCAGTGGGTGGATTGGGGGCGAGCAGTACTTC; CDR3: CSGWIGGEQYF
J: TRBJ2-1; size: -; D: TRBD2; V: TRBV4-1; DNA: TGCGCCAGCAGCCGAAGCGGGGGGATTTACAATGAGCAGTTCTTC; CDR3: CASSRSGGIYNEQFF
J: TRBJ1-4; size: -; D: -; V: TRBV5-1; DNA: TGCGCCAGCAGCACGGCCGGCGGAGGAGCAACTAATGAAAAACTGTTTTTT; CDR3: CASSTAGGGATNEKLFF
J: TRBJ2-7; size: -; D: TRBD2; V: TRBV29-1; DNA: TGCAGCGTTCTGACTAGCGGGAGGGGAAGCTCCTACGAGCAGTACTTC; CDR3: CSVLTSGRGSSYEQYF
J: TRBJ1-4; size: -; D: -; V: TRBV7-2; DNA: TGTGCCAGCAGCTTGGGAGCAACTAATGAAAAACTGTTTTTT; CDR3: CASSLGATNEKLFF
J: TRBJ1-1; size: -; D: -; V: TRBV6-1; DNA: TGTGCCAGCAGTGAATGGGGCAAGAACACTGAAGCTTTCTTT; CDR3: CASSEWGKNTEAFF
J: TRBJ1-1; size: few; D: TRBD1; V: TRBV6-5; DNA: TGTGCCAGCAGTGCCGCAGGGGGGGTAATCACTGAAGCTTTCTTT; CDR3: CASSAAGGVITEAFF
J: TRBJ2-2; size: few; D: TRBD2; V: TRBV14; DNA: TGTGCCAGCAGCCAAGCGGGAGGGGCGATCGGGGAGCTGTTTTTT; CDR3: CASSQAGGAIGELFF
J: TRBJ2-5; size: few; D: -; V: TRBV6-6; DNA: TGTGCCAGCAGTTACTCGTCCGACACCGCGGGAGAGACCCAGTACTTC; CDR3: CASSYSSDTAGETQYF
J: TRBJ2-2; size: few; D: TRBD2; V: TRBV5-1; DNA: TGCGCCAGCAGCTGGGGGGGTGACACCGGGGAGCTGTTTTTT; CDR3: CASSWGGDTGELFF
J: TRBJ1-4; size: -; D: TRBD1; V: TRBV18; DNA: TGTGCCAGCTCGGCGGGACAGCCAACTAATGAAAAACTGTTTTTT; CDR3: CASSAGQPTNEKLFF
J: TRBJ1-3; size: -; D: -; V: TRBV10-3; DNA: TGTGCCATCAGTGAACAGGCGACCTCTGGAAACACCATATATTTT; CDR3: CAISEQATSGNTIYF
J: TRBJ2-7; size: -; D: -; V: TRBV5-5; DNA: TGTGCCAGCAGCTTGAAGGTAGGAACAGGGCAGTACTTC; CDR3: CASSLKVGTGQYF